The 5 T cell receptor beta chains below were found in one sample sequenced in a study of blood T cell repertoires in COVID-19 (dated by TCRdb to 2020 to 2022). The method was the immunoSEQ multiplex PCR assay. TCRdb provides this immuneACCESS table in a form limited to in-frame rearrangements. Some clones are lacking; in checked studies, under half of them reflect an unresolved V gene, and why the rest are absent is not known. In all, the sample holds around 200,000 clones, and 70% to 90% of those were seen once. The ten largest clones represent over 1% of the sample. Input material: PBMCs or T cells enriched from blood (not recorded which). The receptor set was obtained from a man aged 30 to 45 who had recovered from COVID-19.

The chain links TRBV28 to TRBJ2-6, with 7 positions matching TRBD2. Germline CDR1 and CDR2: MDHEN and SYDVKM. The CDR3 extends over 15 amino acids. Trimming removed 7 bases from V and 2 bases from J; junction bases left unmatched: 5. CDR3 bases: TGTGCCAGCAATCCACGGGGGGCTGGGGCCAACGTCCTGACTTTC. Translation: CASNPRGAGANVLTF.

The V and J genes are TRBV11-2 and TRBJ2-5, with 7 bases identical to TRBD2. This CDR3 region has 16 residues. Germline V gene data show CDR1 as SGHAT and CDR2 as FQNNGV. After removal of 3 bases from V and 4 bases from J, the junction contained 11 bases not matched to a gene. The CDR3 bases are TGTGCCAGCAGCTTGTATGGTGGGAGGGCCGGAGAGACCCAGTACTTC. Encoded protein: CASSLYGGRAGETQYF.

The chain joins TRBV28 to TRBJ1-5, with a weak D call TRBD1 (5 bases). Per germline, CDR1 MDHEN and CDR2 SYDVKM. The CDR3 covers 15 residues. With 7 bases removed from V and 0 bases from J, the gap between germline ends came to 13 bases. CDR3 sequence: CASTSPGLSNQPQHF. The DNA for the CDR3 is TGTGCCAGCACCTCCCCGGGACTTAGCAATCAGCCCCAGCATTTT. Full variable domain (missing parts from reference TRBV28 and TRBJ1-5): DVKVTQSSRYLVKRTGEKVFLECVQDMDHENMFWYRQDPGLGLRLIYFSYDVKMKEKGDIPEGYSVSREKKERFSLILESASTNQTSMYLCASTSPGLSNQPQHFGDGTRLSIL.

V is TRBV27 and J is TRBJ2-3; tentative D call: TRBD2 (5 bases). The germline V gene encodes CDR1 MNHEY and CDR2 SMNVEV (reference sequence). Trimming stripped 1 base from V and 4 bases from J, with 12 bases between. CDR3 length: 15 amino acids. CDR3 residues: CASSLLTRDPDTQYF. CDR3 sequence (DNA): TGTGCCAGCAGTTTATTGACCCGGGATCCAGATACGCAGTATTTT.

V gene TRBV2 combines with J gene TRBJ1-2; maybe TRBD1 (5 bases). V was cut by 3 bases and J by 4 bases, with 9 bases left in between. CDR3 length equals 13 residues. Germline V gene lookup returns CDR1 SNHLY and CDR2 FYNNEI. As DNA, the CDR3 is TGTGCCAGCAGTGATAGGGGTAGCTATGGCTACACCTTC. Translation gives CASSDRGSYGYTF.